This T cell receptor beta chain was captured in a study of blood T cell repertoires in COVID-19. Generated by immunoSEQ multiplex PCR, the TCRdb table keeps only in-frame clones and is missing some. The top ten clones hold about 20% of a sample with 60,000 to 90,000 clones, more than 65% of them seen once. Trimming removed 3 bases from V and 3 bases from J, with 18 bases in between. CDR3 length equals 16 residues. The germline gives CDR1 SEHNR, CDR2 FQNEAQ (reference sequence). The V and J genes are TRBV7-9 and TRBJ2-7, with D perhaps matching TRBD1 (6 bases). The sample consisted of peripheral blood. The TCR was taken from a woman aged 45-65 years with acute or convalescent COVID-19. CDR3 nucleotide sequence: TGTGCCAGCAGCTTTACAGGGCAGGGAGCAGTCTACGAGCAGTACTTC. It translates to CASSFTGQGAVYEQYF.